This T cell receptor (beta chain) derives from a study of identical twins (dated by TCRdb to the mid-2010s). Some background on the complete study: To test whether fetal clonotypes persist, the study used deep sequencing on TCR alpha and beta repertoires from monozygotic twins, unrelated adults of various ages, and cord blood. To rule out contamination, replicate twin experiments were performed at different times with different library preparation protocols. Study-wide findings and limitations: Compared with coincidental sharing between unrelated individuals, an excess of low generation-probability sequences was observed among out-of-frame TCR alpha sequences shared between twins. Because the same donors could not be followed over many years, conclusions were based on cross-sectional statistical analysis. In monozygotic twins, recombination models systematically underestimated out-of-frame TCR alpha sharing, but the models matched the sharing seen between unrelated individuals. The excess sharing between twins in beta out-of-frame sequences was weaker because fewer shared sequences reduced the signal-to-noise ratio. Invariant T cells such as MAIT and iNKT could partly confound zero-insertion analyses, although diverse VJ usage argued against such confounding for most clonotypes. Fewer insertions were carried by abundant cord blood beta clonotypes, a similar but weaker trend appeared in young adult naive repertoires, and no such trend appeared in memory repertoires.

Libraries were prepared through 5' RACE. Sequenced on an Illumina HiSeq 2000. Template switching introduced a universal primer binding site; the final cDNA contained a unique molecular identifier, enabling accurate counting of TCR cDNA molecules. Specific primers in the conserved constant-segment region were used to synthesize first-strand cDNA for TCR alpha and beta chains. To control for contamination, every cDNA library was double barcoded, receiving both a SMART-Mk sample barcode and Illumina barcodes. TruSeq adapter sequences, together with Illumina sample barcodes, were added in two successive PCR steps. TCR alpha and beta cDNA libraries were sequenced on the Illumina HiSeq platform with custom primers. The authors' pipeline ran thus. Unique molecular identifiers were extracted from raw reads with MiGEC, and CDR3 positions were determined with MiXCR. Recombination models were inferred per individual with the repgenHMM and IGoR tools using an EM algorithm. Shared clonotype analysis was performed with the tcR package in R, normalizing sharing by the product of cloneset sizes. To study raw recombination free of thymic and clonal selection effects, out-of-frame nonproductive sequences were analyzed. The raw public reads went through TCRdb reprocessing: fastp at Q25, MiXCR clone calling, in-frame beta chains kept. Entries are consolidated by CDR3 protein sequence, retaining the most common genes and DNA. The V and J calls shown here were made by TCRdb, not taken from the authors' results. This sample has around 250,000 distinct CDR3 sequences in its table, and roughly 12% of those were observed once. The ten largest make up 4% to 5% of the sample.

CDR1 LGHDT and CDR2 YNNKEL are derived from the germline V gene (reference sequence). A distance of 8 bases separates the germline ends of V and J, which lose 1 base and 14 bases respectively. There are 11 amino acids in the CDR3, from cysteine to phenylalanine inclusive. Only the CDR3 part of the read is kept: 33 bases, read in frame from the first base. This clonotype was counted at least ten times. Its antigen has not been determined. No quality values exist for individual bases; no much larger clone is one base distant. Only healthy Caucasian donors were included. The twin cohort consisted of three pairs of female monozygotic twins, all aged about 18 to 30 years. Using Miltenyi CD45RO+ enrichment and human naive T-cell isolation kits, memory (CD45RO+) and naive T cells were isolated from PBMC. In addition, the sample was reused for a study of yellow fever vaccine responses in identical twins. The second paper further reports: The T cell response to vaccination in identical twins was reported by the authors to appear partly convergent and partly personalized. In identical twins, the study followed T cell clones that responded to the vaccine with precision.

This clonotype was sampled from a woman younger than 30 in good health. The sequence joins TRBV3-1 to TRBJ1-4; TRBD1 is perhaps the D gene, given 6 matching bases. The source material was memory (CD45RO+) T cells sorted from blood. The label giving this sample's cell subset or site can be read as: CD45RO+ enriched T cells. The CDR3 sequence is CASSQGQDLFF. The bases read TGTGCCAGCAGCCAAGGACAGGACCTGTTTTTT.